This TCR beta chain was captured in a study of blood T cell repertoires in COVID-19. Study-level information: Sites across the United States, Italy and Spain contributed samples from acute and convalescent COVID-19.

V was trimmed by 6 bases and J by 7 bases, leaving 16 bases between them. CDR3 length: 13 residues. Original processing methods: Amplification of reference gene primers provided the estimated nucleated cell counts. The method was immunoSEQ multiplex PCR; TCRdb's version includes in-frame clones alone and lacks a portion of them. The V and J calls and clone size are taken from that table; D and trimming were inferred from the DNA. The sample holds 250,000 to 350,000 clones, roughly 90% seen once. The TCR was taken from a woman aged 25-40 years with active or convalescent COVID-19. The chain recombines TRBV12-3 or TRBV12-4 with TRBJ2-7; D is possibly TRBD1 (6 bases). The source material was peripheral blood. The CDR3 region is CASRQQGSGEQYF. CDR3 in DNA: TGTGCCAGCAGGCAACAGGGATCTGGGGAGCAGTACTTC.